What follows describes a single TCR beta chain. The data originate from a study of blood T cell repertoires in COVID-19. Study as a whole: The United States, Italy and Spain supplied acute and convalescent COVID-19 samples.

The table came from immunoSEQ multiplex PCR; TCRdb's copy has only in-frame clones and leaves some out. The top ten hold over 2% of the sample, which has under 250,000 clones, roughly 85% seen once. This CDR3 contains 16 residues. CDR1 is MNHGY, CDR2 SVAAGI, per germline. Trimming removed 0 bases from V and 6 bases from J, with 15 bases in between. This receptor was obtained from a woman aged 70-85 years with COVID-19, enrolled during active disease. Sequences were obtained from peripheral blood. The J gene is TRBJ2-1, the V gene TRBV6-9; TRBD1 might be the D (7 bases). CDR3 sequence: CASSYSRGQGGNEQFF. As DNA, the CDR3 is TGTGCCAGCAGTTATTCGAGGGGTCAGGGGGGCAATGAGCAGTTCTTC.